Each of the 11 T cell receptor beta chains below was sequenced from the same sample in a study of radiotherapy plus CTLA-4 blockade in lung cancer. Assay: immunoSEQ multiplex PCR; the TCRdb copy retains only in-frame clones and omits some. Counted here are around 80,000 clones, around 81% occurring once; the ten biggest clones make up roughly 22%. The sample in question was peripheral blood, obtained from a patient treated with radiotherapy plus ipilimumab. These receptors all stem from a human donor with non-small cell lung cancer whose response to radiotherapy plus ipilimumab could not be evaluated. Some clones in this sample may be carry-over from other donors' samples.

The V call is TRBV9, the J call TRBJ2-1; D is perhaps TRBD2 (7 bases). V was shortened by 2 bases and J by 2 bases, with 14 bases between the two germline ends. This CDR3 is built from 16 residues. From germline, CDR1 is SGDLS and CDR2 YYNGEE. The CDR3 loop reads CASSVQDGGPYNEQFF. CDR3 nucleotides: TGTGCCAGCAGCGTTCAGGACGGGGGGCCCTACAATGAGCAGTTCTTC.

This clone was observed a few times. The chain joins TRBV28 to TRBJ1-3; 8 positions match TRBD1. V was pared by 4 bases and J by 4 bases, with 3 bases of the junction left unmatched. Germline-derived CDR1 and CDR2 are MDHEN and SYDVKM. The CDR3 has 14 residues. CDR3 residues: CASSSTGAGNTIYF. For the CDR3, the DNA is TGTGCCAGCAGTTCGACAGGGGCCGGAAACACCATATATTTT.

CDR3 region: CASGRQGARYGYTF. The CDR3 DNA reads TGTGCCAGCGGGAGACAGGGGGCGCGGTATGGCTACACCTTC. The gene calls are TRBV27 and TRBJ1-2; 10 positions agree with TRBD1. V shed 8 bases and J 5 bases; nucleotides not matched to a gene: 8. The CDR3 runs to 14 residues. Germline assignment: CDR1 MNHEY and CDR2 SMNVEV (reference sequence).

This chain connects TRBV19 to TRBJ2-3; unclear D gene. Germline values: CDR1 LNHDA, CDR2 SQIVND (reference sequence). The length of the CDR3 is 17 residues. Deletions cut 5 bases from V and 0 bases from J, with 18 bases between. The CDR3 loop is CASSPLRTVISTDTQYF. The CDR3 DNA follows: TGTGCCAGTAGTCCTCTCCGAACAGTGATCAGCACAGATACGCAGTATTTT.

V is TRBV25-1 and J is TRBJ1-2; D is perhaps TRBD1 (6 bases). CDR3 size: 15 residues. V was clipped by 4 bases and J by 8 bases, with 20 bases between them. Germline lookup yields CDR1 MGHDK and CDR2 SYGVNS. The CDR3 DNA follows: TGTGCCAGCAGTGGACAGGCCCTTAGCGTGGAGGGCTACACCTTC. Its protein is CASSGQALSVEGYTF.

V and J are TRBV5-4 and TRBJ2-4; 10 nucleotides line up with TRBD2. Per germline, CDR1 SGHNT and CDR2 YYREEE (reference sequence). CDR3 length equals 15 residues. Trimming took 0 bases from V and 8 from J; bases not matched to a gene: 5. CDR3 bases: TGTGCCAGCAGCTTGGGGCGCCTAGCGGGAGACATTCAGTACTTC. Protein sequence: CASSLGRLAGDIQYF.

The V and J genes are TRBV28 and TRBJ1-2, with D possibly matching TRBD1 (5 bases). The CDR3 sequence is 12 residues long. Germline loops: CDR1 MDHEN, CDR2 SYDVKM. V was cut by 7 bases and J by 2 bases, with 8 bases left in between. DNA for the CDR3: TGTGCCAGCACAGGGCTCAACTATGGCTACACCTTC. It is translated as CASTGLNYGYTF.

This clone has more than one count but fewer than ten. The J gene is TRBJ2-5, the V gene TRBV6-6; 10 bases line up with TRBD2. The J call is in doubt because the DNA end fits TRBJ2-7 better. The V gene's germline CDR1 is MNHNY and CDR2 SVGAGI (reference sequence). The CDR3 runs to 15 residues. The CDR3 loop reads CASSSPGLANYEQYF. The CDR3, as DNA: TGTGCCAGCAGTTCCCCGGGACTAGCGAACTACGAGCAGTACTTC.

This clone was observed a handful of times. The chain couples TRBV28 to TRBJ2-7, with a possible D match to TRBD1 (6 bases). From germline, CDR1 is MDHEN and CDR2 SYDVKM. The germline V and J ends were trimmed by 5 bases and 3 bases, with 17 bases remaining between them. The CDR3 loop spans 15 amino acids. The chain's CDR3 is CASSVPGTTYYEQYF. In DNA form, the CDR3 reads TGTGCCAGCAGTGTCCCCGGGACAACCTACTACGAGCAGTACTTC.

This chain connects TRBV5-5 to TRBJ1-4; D remains ambiguous. The germline V and J ends were trimmed by 0 bases and 5 bases, with 11 bases remaining between them. The length of the CDR3 is 15 residues. The germline V gene has CDR1 SGHKS and CDR2 YYEKEE (reference sequence). For the CDR3, the DNA is TGTGCCAGCAGCTTGGGGCCACAGCAAAATGAAAAACTGTTTTTT. This gives the protein CASSLGPQQNEKLFF.

The chain recombines TRBV4-2 with TRBJ2-1; 9 bases agree with TRBD2. Germline V gene sequence: CDR1 LGHNA, CDR2 YNFKEQ. The CDR3 totals 16 residues. V lost 4 bases and J lost 7; bases outside the gene matches: 11. The CDR3 reads CASSRRAGGPGNEQFF. CDR3 nucleotide sequence: TGTGCCAGCAGCCGTCGCGCGGGGGGGCCTGGGAATGAGCAGTTCTTC.